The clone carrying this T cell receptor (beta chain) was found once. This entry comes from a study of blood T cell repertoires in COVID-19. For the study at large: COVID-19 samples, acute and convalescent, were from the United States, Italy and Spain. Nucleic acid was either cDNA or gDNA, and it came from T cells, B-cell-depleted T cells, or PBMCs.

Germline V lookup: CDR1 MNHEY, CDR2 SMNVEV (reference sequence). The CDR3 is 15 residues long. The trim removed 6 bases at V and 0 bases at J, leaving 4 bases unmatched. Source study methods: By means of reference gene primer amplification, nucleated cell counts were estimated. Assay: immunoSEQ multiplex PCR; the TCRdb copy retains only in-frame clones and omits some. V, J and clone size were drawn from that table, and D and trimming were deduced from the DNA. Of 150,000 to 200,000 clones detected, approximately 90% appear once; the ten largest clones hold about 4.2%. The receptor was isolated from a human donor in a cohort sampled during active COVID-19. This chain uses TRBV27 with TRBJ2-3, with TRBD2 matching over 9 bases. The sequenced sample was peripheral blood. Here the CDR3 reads CASSTLAGSTDTQYF. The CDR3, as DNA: TGTGCCAGCAGCACACTAGCGGGCAGCACAGATACGCAGTATTTT.